These 20 T cell receptor beta chains share one sample of origin, sequenced in a study of T cell responses to AZD1222 COVID-19 vaccine (dated by TCRdb to the early 2020s). In the paper's terms, the time point label means: baseline before first vaccination. Libraries were constructed by the immunoSEQ multiplex PCR assay. TCRdb provides this immuneACCESS table in a form limited to in-frame rearrangements. Some clones are lacking; in checked studies, under half of them reflect an unresolved V gene, and why the rest are absent is not known. The sample table holds 90,000 to 150,000 clones, of which about 86% were seen once. The ten biggest clones cover roughly an eighth of the sample. Sequencing was performed on peripheral blood, taken on day 0 of AZD1222 vaccination. The origin of the receptors is an adult in good health.

The chain uses TRBV18 and TRBJ2-3; 8 bases are shared with TRBD2. There are 13 residues in the CDR3. Germline V CDR1 and CDR2: KGHSH, LQKENI. V was pared by 3 bases and J by 10 bases, with 6 bases of the junction left unmatched. CDR3 nucleotides: TGTGCCAGCTCACCGCCCGTCGGGGGGGCGCAGTATTTT. It is translated as CASSPPVGGAQYF. Using reference TRBV18 and TRBJ2-3 for the parts outside the CDR3, the full variable domain is NAGVMQNPRHLVRRRGQEARLRCSPMKGHSHVYWYRQLPEEGLKFMVYLQKENIIDESGMPKERFSAEFPKEGPSILRIQQVVRGDSAAYFCASSPPVGGAQYFGPGTRLTVL.

This rearrangement joins TRBV19 to TRBJ1-1, with D possibly being TRBD1 (6 bases). Germline CDR1 and CDR2: LNHDA and SQIVND (reference sequence). Trimming cost V 3 bases and J 8 bases, with 10 bases left between them. CDR3 size: 12 residues. CDR3 in DNA: TGTGCCAGTAGTATCCATACAGGGGAAGCTTTCTTT. Amino acids: CASSIHTGEAFF.

V and J are TRBV19 and TRBJ2-7; TRBD2 is a possible D gene (5 bases). The germline CDR1 and CDR2 sequences are LNHDA and SQIVND (reference sequence). This CDR3 is built from 15 residues. Trimming took off 6 bases at V and 6 bases at J, with 21 bases between the two ends. In DNA form, the CDR3 reads TGTGCCAGTAGCCCTCAGGAGGCAGGAATACTCGAGCAGTACTTC. This translates into CASSPQEAGILEQYF. The full variable domain, rest sourced from reference TRBV19 and TRBJ2-7, is DGGITQSPKYLFRKEGQNVTLSCEQNLNHDAMYWYRQDPGQGLRLIYYSQIVNDFQKGDIAEGYSVSREKKESFPLTVTSAQKNPTAFYLCASSPQEAGILEQYFGPGTRLTVT.

V and J are TRBV11-2 and TRBJ2-7; the D is unclear. The germline gives CDR1 SGHAT, CDR2 FQNNGV. The CDR3 has 16 amino acids. V lost 1 base to trimming and J lost 1 base, with 14 bases between them. Here the CDR3 DNA reads TGTGCCAGCAGCTTAGGTACACTCGAAAGGTCCTACGAGCAGTACTTC. This codes for CASSLGTLERSYEQYF. Based on the CDR3 plus reference TRBV11-2 and TRBJ2-7, the full variable domain is EAGVAQSPRYKIIEKRQSVAFWCNPISGHATLYWYQQILGQGPKLLIQFQNNGVVDDSQLPKDRFSAERLKGVDSTLKIQPAKLEDSAVYLCASSLGTLERSYEQYFGPGTRLTVT.

The chain links TRBV19 to TRBJ1-3; D not resolved. The CDR3 contains 19 residues. The germline V gene has CDR1 LNHDA and CDR2 SQIVND (reference sequence). V was shortened by 5 bases and J by 0 bases, with 23 bases between the two germline ends. CDR3 region: CASSSLTSGSWPSGNTIYF. In nucleotides, the CDR3 is TGTGCCAGTAGTTCTCTGACCTCAGGTTCCTGGCCCTCTGGAAACACCATATATTTT.

This chain links TRBV30 with TRBJ1-4; possible D gene TRBD1, 6 bases. The CDR3 loop spans 15 amino acids. Trimming stripped 2 bases from V and 0 bases from J, with 10 bases between. The germline CDR1 and CDR2 sequences are GTSNPN and SVGIG (reference sequence). The CDR3 nucleotides read TGTGCCTGGAGTTACAGGGTCACAACTAATGAAAAACTGTTTTTT. This codes for CAWSYRVTTNEKLFF.

CDR3 amino acids: CASSRSDSYEQYF. CDR3 nucleotides: TGTGCCAGCAGCCGTAGCGATTCATACGAGCAGTACTTC. This chain connects TRBV7-6 to TRBJ2-7; perhaps TRBD2 as D (5 bases). The CDR3 runs 13 residues. CDR1 SGHVS and CDR2 FNYEAQ come from the germline V gene. Deletions cut 5 bases from V and 4 bases from J, with 12 bases between.

This sequence joins TRBV3-1 (or the pseudogene TRBV3-2) and TRBJ1-5; D gene uncertain. The CDR3 length is 14 residues. Germline CDR1 and CDR2: LGHDT and YNNKEL (reference sequence). The ends were cut back, 3 bases at V and 3 bases at J, with 9 bases in the middle. CDR3 DNA: TGTGCCAGCAGCCATCGTGGGTACAATCAGCCCCAGCATTTT. It codes for CASSHRGYNQPQHF.

The chain has TRBV30 and TRBJ2-7; 11 bases line up with TRBD2. The CDR3 has 15 residues. From germline, CDR1 is GTSNPN and CDR2 SVGIG (reference sequence). Trimming took 1 base from V and 3 from J; bases not matched to a gene: 5. The CDR3 sequence: CAWSDLAGGGYEQYF. As DNA, the CDR3 is TGTGCCTGGAGTGATCTAGCGGGAGGAGGCTACGAGCAGTACTTC.

The rearrangement joins TRBV7-2 to TRBJ1-3; D remains unclear. CDR3 size: 14 residues. Trimming took 6 bases from V and 0 from J, leaving 9 bases between them. The V gene's germline CDR1 is SGHTA and CDR2 FQGNSA. The DNA for the CDR3 is TGTGCCAGCAGGCCGTTGAGCTCTGGAAACACCATATATTTT. Protein: CASRPLSSGNTIYF.

CDR3 protein: CASSQDPGQGAQTYGYTF. CDR3 in DNA: TGTGCCAGCAGCCAAGATCCGGGACAGGGGGCCCAGACCTATGGCTACACCTTC. The chain employs TRBV3-1 (or the pseudogene TRBV3-2) and TRBJ1-2, with 12 bases matching TRBD1. Per the germline V gene, CDR1 is LGHDT and CDR2 is YNNKEL (reference sequence). The CDR3 is 18 amino acids. The J segment lost 4 bases and the V segment lost 0 bases, leaving 9 bases of the junction unmatched.

The rearrangement uses TRBV7-3 and TRBJ2-2, with D possibly TRBD2 on 6 matching bases. V was shortened by 4 bases and J by 2 bases, with 8 bases between the two germline ends. Germline CDR1 is SGHTA and CDR2 is FQGTGA. This CDR3 is 14 amino acids long. CDR3 nucleotides: TGTGCCAGCAGCTCGGGACTCAACACCGGGGAGCTGTTTTTT. Its protein is CASSSGLNTGELFF. The full variable domain, with the rest looked up from reference TRBV7-3 and TRBJ2-2, is GAGVSQTPSNKVTEKGKYVELRCDPISGHTALYWYRQSLGQGPEFLIYFQGTGAADDSGLPNDRFFAVRPEGSVSTLKIQRTERGDSAVYLCASSSGLNTGELFFGEGSRLTVL.

The chain uses TRBV5-1 and TRBJ1-3, with D possibly matching TRBD1 (5 bases). Germline V gives CDR1 SGHRS, CDR2 YFSETQ. This CDR3 has 13 amino acids. Trimming shortened V by 6 bases and J by 4 bases, and 11 bases separated the two germline ends. As DNA, the CDR3 is TGCGCCAGCAACCAGGAGGGGGGAAACACCATATATTTT. This gives the protein CASNQEGGNTIYF.

This rearrangement joins TRBV7-9 to TRBJ2-1, with 8 bases that match TRBD1. V gave up 5 bases and J gave up 1 base; unmatched junction bases: 13. This CDR3 spans 18 amino acids. CDR1 and CDR2 from the germline V gene are SEHNR and FQNEAQ (reference sequence). The CDR3 loop is CASSPHRRTGPSYNEQFF. Here the CDR3 DNA reads TGTGCCAGCAGCCCACACCGCCGGACAGGGCCTTCCTACAATGAGCAGTTCTTC.

This clone was counted once. The chain couples TRBV6-2 or TRBV6-3 to TRBJ2-7; tentative D call: TRBD1 (6 bases). CDR3 length: 12 amino acids. Trimming shortened V by 8 bases and J by 4 bases, and 12 bases separated the two germline ends. Germline V gives CDR1 MNHEY, CDR2 SVGEGT. CDR3 sequence: CASRQGWYEQYF. The CDR3 DNA is TGTGCCAGCCGCCAGGGGTGGTACGAGCAGTACTTC.

The V and J genes are TRBV28 and TRBJ2-7; weak D call: TRBD2 (6 bases). CDR1 and CDR2 from the germline V gene are MDHEN and SYDVKM. This CDR3 contains 14 residues. Trimming removed 3 bases at V and 2 bases at J, with 11 bases between. CDR3 loop: CASSFGTLTYEQYF. Written as DNA, the CDR3 is TGTGCCAGCAGTTTCGGGACTTTAACCTACGAGCAGTACTTC.

The chain is built from TRBV20-1 and TRBJ2-7; no firm D call. CDR3 size: 11 residues. Germline V lookup: CDR1 DFQATT, CDR2 SNEGSKA (reference sequence). V lost 8 bases, J lost 0 bases, and 8 bases lay in between. The CDR3 protein is CSKLVSYEQYF. In DNA form, the CDR3 reads TGCAGTAAGCTGGTCTCCTACGAGCAGTACTTC.

The chain employs TRBV7-2 and TRBJ2-7, with D perhaps matching TRBD1 (5 bases). CDR3 length equals 15 residues. Germline V CDR1 and CDR2: SGHTA, FQGNSA. The V and J ends lost 0 bases and 4 bases respectively, with 13 bases between them. CDR3 DNA: TGTGCCAGCAGCTTAGCGGCAGGGTCGGAGTACGAGCAGTACTTC. It translates to CASSLAAGSEYEQYF.

The chain joins TRBV5-1 to TRBJ1-2; no reliable D call. V was pared by 4 bases and J by 1 base, with 11 bases between. CDR1 SGHRS and CDR2 YFSETQ come from the germline V gene. CDR3 length: 14 amino acids. The CDR3 is CASSTEPVNYGYTF. The CDR3 nucleotides read TGCGCCAGCAGCACCGAACCTGTTAACTATGGCTACACCTTC.

V gene TRBV11-1 combines with J gene TRBJ2-1, with D perhaps matching TRBD1 or TRBD2 (5 bases each). The CDR3 is 12 residues long. Trimming cost V 7 bases and J 16 bases, with 20 bases left between them. Germline lookup yields CDR1 SGHAT and CDR2 FQDESV (reference sequence). The CDR3 loop reads CASTRDNGAFFF. CDR3 in DNA: TGTGCCAGCACCCGAGACAACGGGGCTTTTTTCTTC.